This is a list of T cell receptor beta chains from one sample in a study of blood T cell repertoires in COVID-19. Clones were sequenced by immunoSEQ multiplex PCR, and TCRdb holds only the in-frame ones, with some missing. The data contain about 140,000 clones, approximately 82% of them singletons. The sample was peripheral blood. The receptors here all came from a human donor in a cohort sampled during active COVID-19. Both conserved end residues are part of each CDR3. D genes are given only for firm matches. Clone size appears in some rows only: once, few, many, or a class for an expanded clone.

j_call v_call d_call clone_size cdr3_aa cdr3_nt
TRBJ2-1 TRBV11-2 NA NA CASSLNYPRGEQFF TGTGCCAGCAGCTTAAACTATCCCAGGGGTGAGCAGTTCTTC
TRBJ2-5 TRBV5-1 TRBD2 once CASQTGYSGGETQYF TGCGCCAGCCAAACAGGATATAGCGGGGGAGAGACCCAGTACTTC
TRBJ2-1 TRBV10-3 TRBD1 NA CAISGQGSGQFF TGTGCCATCAGTGGACAGGGCAGCGGGCAGTTCTTC
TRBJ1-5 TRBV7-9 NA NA CASSPQGSSQPQHF TGTGCCAGCAGCCCACAGGGCTCGAGTCAGCCCCAGCATTTT
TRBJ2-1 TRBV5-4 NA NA CASSLVSVGGGTYNEQFF TGTGCCAGCAGCTTGGTATCGGTCGGGGGAGGTACCTACAATGAGCAGTTCTTC
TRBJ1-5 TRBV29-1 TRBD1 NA CSVGQGKNQPQHF TGCAGCGTTGGACAGGGTAAGAATCAGCCCCAGCATTTT
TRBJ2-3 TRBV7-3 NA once CASSHEGSKIDTQYF TGTGCCAGCAGCCACGAGGGATCAAAAATAGATACGCAGTATTTT
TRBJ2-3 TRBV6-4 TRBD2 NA CASSAGTSGTDTQYF TGTGCCAGCAGCGCCGGGACTAGCGGCACAGATACGCAGTATTTT
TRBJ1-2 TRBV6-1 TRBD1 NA CASSEEAGGPLWGYTF TGTGCCAGCAGTGAAGAGGCAGGGGGCCCCCTCTGGGGCTACACCTTC
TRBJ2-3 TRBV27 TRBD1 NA CASRPWDRDTDTQYF TGTGCCAGCAGACCTTGGGACAGGGACACAGATACGCAGTATTTT
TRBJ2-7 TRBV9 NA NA CASSLGQGGYEQYF TGTGCCAGCAGCCTCGGACAGGGAGGGTACGAGCAGTACTTC
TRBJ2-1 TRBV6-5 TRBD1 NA CASSWDRVNEQFF TGTGCCAGCAGTTGGGACAGGGTAAATGAGCAGTTCTTC
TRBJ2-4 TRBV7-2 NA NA CASSRLLAENIQYF TGTGCCAGCAGCCGCCTACTAGCAGAAAACATTCAGTACTTC
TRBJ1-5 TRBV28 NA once CASTKQANNQPQHF TGTGCCAGCACTAAACAGGCCAACAATCAGCCCCAGCATTTT
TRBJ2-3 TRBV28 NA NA CASSFSSTDTQYF TGTGCCAGCAGTTTCAGTAGCACAGATACGCAGTATTTT
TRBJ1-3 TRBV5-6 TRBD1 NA CASSSGTGVSGNTIYF TGTGCCAGCAGTTCCGGGACAGGGGTCTCTGGAAACACCATATATTTT
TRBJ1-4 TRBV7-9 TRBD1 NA CASSSATGGKLFF TGTGCCAGCAGCTCCGCGACAGGGGGGAAACTGTTTTTT
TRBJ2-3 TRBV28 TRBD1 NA CASGWDSSTDTQYF TGTGCCAGCGGTTGGGACAGCAGCACAGATACGCAGTATTTT
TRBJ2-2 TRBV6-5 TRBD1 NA CASSYDRELAGELFF TGTGCCAGCAGTTATGACAGGGAATTGGCCGGGGAGCTGTTTTTT
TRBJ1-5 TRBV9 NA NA CASSTDRRNQPQHF TGTGCCAGCAGCACTGACAGGCGCAATCAGCCCCAGCATTTT
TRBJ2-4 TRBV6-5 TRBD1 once CASRLRQGIANIQYF TGTGCCAGCAGACTGCGACAGGGGATCGCGAACATTCAGTACTTC
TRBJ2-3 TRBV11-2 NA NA CASSRDDSDTDTQYF TGTGCCAGCAGCCGAGACGACAGCGACACAGATACGCAGTATTTT
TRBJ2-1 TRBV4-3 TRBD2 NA CASSQGFGTSGKNEQFF TGCGCCAGCAGCCAAGGGTTCGGGACTAGCGGGAAGAATGAGCAGTTCTTC
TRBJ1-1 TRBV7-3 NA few CASSSHANTEAFF TGTGCCAGCAGTTCACATGCGAACACTGAAGCTTTCTTT
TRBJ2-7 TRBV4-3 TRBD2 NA CASSPRTSGLSYEQYF TGCGCCAGCAGCCCACGTACTAGCGGACTCTCCTACGAGCAGTACTTC
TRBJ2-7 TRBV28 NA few CASSTLSSYEQYF TGTGCCAGCAGCACTCTTAGCTCCTACGAGCAGTACTTC
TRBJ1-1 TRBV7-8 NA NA CASSLHPTGRNTEAFF TGTGCCAGCAGCCTCCACCCTACAGGGCGGAACACTGAAGCTTTCTTT
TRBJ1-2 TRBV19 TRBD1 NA CASSTDRATIKNGYTF TGTGCCAGTAGTACCGACAGGGCGACGATAAAAAATGGCTACACCTTC
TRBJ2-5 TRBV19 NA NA CASRKGGGQETQYF TGTGCCAGTAGGAAAGGGGGGGGACAAGAGACCCAGTACTTC
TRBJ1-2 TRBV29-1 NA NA CSVDPSGMDGYTF TGCAGCGTTGACCCCTCAGGGATGGATGGCTACACCTTC
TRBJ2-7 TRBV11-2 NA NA CASSYGQSSYEQYF TGTGCCAGCAGCTATGGGCAGAGCTCCTACGAGCAGTACTTC
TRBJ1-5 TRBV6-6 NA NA CAGGTPNQPQHF TGTGCCGGCGGGACCCCGAATCAGCCCCAGCATTTT
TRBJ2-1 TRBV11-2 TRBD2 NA CASSSRLGGSQSRTNEQFF TGTGCCAGCAGCTCCAGACTAGGCGGGAGCCAAAGCAGGACGAATGAGCAGTTCTTC
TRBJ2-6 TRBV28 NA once CASRGEGANVLTF TGTGCCAGCAGGGGCGAGGGGGCCAACGTCCTGACTTTC
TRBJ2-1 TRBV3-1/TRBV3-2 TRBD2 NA CASSQDAVAGVSNEQFF TGTGCCAGCAGCCAAGATGCAGTAGCGGGAGTATCCAATGAGCAGTTCTTC
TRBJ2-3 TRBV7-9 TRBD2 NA CASSLRAGVDTQYF TGTGCCAGCAGCCTAAGGGCGGGGGTCGATACGCAGTATTTT
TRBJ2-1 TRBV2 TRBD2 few CASSERLAGGPKGLSEQFF TGTGCCAGCAGTGAGAGGCTAGCGGGAGGGCCCAAGGGTTTGAGTGAGCAGTTCTTC
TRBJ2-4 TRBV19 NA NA CASSMSWANIQYF TGTGCCAGTAGTATGAGTTGGGCAAACATTCAGTACTTC
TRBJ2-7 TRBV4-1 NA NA CASSQVEGGTYEQYF TGCGCCAGCAGCCAAGTAGAGGGCGGGACCTACGAGCAGTACTTC
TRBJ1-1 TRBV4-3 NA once CASRGGTNTEAFF TGCGCCAGCAGGGGAGGGACAAACACTGAAGCTTTCTTT
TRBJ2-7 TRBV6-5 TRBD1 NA CASSLLGQGDEQYF TGTGCCAGCAGTTTATTGGGACAGGGTGACGAGCAGTACTTC
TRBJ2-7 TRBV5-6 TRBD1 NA CASSHLVRQGAREQYF TGTGCCAGCAGCCATTTGGTTCGGCAGGGGGCGCGAGAGCAGTACTTC
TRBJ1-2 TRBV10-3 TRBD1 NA CAISERGQGAVGYTF TGTGCCATCAGTGAGAGGGGACAGGGGGCTGTTGGCTACACCTTC
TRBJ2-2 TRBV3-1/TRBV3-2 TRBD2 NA CASSQGTSGYTGELFF TGTGCCAGCAGCCAAGGGACTAGCGGGTACACCGGGGAGCTGTTTTTT
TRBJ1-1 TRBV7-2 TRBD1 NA CASSGTGGGTEAFF TGTGCCAGCAGCGGTACAGGGGGCGGAACTGAAGCTTTCTTT
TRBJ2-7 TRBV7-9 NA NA CASSEDFDKGYF TGTGCCAGCAGCGAGGACTTCGACAAGGGGTACTTC
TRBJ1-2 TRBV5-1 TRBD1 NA CASSGQGGSNYGYTF TGCGCCAGCAGCGGACAGGGAGGATCTAACTATGGCTACACCTTC
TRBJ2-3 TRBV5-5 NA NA CASIMEQASDTQYF TGTGCCAGCATCATGGAACAGGCTTCAGATACGCAGTATTTT
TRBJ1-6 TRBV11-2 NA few CASSLRNSPLHF TGTGCCAGCAGCTTGAGGAATTCACCCCTCCACTTT
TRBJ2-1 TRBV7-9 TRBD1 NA CASSPGQGSYNEQFF TGTGCCAGCAGTCCAGGACAGGGTTCCTACAATGAGCAGTTCTTC
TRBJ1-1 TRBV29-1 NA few CSVGRVNTEAFF TGCAGCGTCGGTCGGGTGAACACTGAAGCTTTCTTT
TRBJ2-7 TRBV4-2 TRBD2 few CASSQDLAGGFEVNEQYF TGTGCCAGCAGCCAAGATCTGGCGGGAGGCTTTGAGGTGAACGAGCAGTACTTC
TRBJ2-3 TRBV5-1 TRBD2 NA CASSLGLAGEADTQYF TGCGCCAGCAGCTTGGGGCTAGCGGGAGAAGCAGATACGCAGTATTTT